Sequencing of this T cell receptor beta chain was carried out in a study of blood T cell repertoires in COVID-19 (dated by TCRdb to between 2020 and 2021). About the investigation overall: Collaborator samples came from the United States, Italy and Spain and covered acute and convalescent phases of COVID-19. The prospective study material was composed of cDNA or gDNA derived from T cells, B-cell-depleted T cells, or PBMCs. Subjects who had been exposed to COVID-19, were actively infected with it, or had recovered from it provided the deeply sampled blood TCRbeta repertoires that made up the dataset. The repertoires were released in a freely available public database intended as a resource for research on the immune response to SARS-CoV-2. Samples came from the ongoing ImmuneRACE study (first 160 participants) plus 1,254 subjects from 6 global collaborators. The sample metadata nearly always contained a de-identified subject ID, COVID-19 status, age in years and sex. HLA class I and class II types, where available, came from metadata supplied by the sample provider rather than from assay-based typing. Study-level results and caveats: How much clinical and demographic metadata was included differed by source and by participant, and the metadata was provided uncurated.

V lost 4 bases and J lost 5 bases, and the count of bases not matched to a germline gene is 11. The cysteine opens and the phenylalanine closes a CDR3 of 17 amino acids. Of the read, only the CDR3 DNA is kept; its 51 bases are in frame from base 1. The CDR1 and CDR2 encoded by the germline V gene are SGHRS and YFSETQ. The immunoSEQ Assay, a bias-controlled multiplex PCR, was used to amplify TCRbeta CDR3 regions from genomic DNA. On the study's bioinformatics: Within the assay, amplification of reference gene primers was used to estimate how many nucleated cells each sample contained. To quantify the absolute abundance of each unique TCRbeta CDR3 rearrangement, sequence reads were collapsed and filtered. For each sample, productive Simpson clonality was calculated as the square root of Simpson's diversity index over productive rearrangements. TCRdb holds this immuneACCESS table with in-frame rearrangements only. Some clones are missing; in checked studies, unresolved V genes explain under half, and the rest has no known cause. The D gene and trimming were derived from the DNA, and the V and J assignments and clone size from that table. For this sample there are 73,000 or so clones; more than 65% appear just once. The ten largest clones represent 4.5% to 5.5% of the sample.

Each collaborating institution followed its own protocols to collect whole blood in K2EDTA tubes. For TCRbeta analysis, collaborators shipped samples as frozen whole blood, isolated PBMCs, or DNA extracted from either of those sample types. Turning to this clone: Its target antigen remains unknown. No much larger clone exists at a distance of one base, and base qualities are not known.

The receptor was isolated from a woman in her sixties with acute or convalescent COVID-19. The sample consisted of peripheral blood. The rearrangement joined TRBV5-1 to TRBJ2-3; 12 nucleotides in the junction match TRBD2. CDR3 protein: CASSPLTSGGPGDTQYF. The nucleotides read TGCGCCAGCAGCCCATTGACTAGCGGGGGCCCCGGAGATACGCAGTATTTT.